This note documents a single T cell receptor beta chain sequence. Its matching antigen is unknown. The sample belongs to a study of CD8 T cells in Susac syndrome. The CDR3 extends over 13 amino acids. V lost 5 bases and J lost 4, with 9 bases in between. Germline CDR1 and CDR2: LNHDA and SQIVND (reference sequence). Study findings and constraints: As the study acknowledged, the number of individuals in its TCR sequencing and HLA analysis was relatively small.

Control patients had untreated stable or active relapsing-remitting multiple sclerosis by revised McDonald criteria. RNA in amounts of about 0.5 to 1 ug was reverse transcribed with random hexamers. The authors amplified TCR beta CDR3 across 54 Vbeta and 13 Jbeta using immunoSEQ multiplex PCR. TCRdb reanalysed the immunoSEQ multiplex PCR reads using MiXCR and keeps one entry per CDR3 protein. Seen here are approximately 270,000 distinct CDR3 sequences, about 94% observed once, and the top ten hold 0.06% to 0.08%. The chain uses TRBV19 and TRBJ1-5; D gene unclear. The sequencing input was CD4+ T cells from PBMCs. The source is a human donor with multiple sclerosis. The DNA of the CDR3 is TGTGCCAGTAGTGGCAGTACGAATCAGCCCCAGCATTTT. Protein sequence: CASSGSTNQPQHF.